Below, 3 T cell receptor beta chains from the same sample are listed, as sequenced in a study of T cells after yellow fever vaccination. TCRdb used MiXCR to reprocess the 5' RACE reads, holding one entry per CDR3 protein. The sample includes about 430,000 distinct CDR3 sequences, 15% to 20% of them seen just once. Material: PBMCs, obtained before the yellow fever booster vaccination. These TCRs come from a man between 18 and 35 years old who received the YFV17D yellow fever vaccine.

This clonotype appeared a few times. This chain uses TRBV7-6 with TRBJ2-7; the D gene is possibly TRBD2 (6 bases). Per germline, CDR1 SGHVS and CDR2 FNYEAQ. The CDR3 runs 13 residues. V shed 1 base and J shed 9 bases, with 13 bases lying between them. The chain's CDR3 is CASSLGPAGGQYV. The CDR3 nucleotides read TGTGCCAGCAGCTTAGGTCCAGCGGGCGGGCAGTACGTC.

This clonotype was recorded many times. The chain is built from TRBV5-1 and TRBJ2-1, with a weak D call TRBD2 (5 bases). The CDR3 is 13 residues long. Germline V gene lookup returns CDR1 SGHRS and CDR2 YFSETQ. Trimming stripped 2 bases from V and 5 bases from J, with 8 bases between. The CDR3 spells CASSLSGNNEQFF. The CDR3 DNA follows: TGCGCCAGCAGCTTATCGGGGAACAATGAGCAGTTCTTC.

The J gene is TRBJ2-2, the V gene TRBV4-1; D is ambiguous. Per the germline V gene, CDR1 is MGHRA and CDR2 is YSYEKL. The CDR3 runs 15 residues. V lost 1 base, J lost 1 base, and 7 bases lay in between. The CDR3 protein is CASSQVSVNTGELFF. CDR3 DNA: TGCGCCAGCAGCCAAGTTTCAGTGAACACCGGGGAGCTGTTTTTT.